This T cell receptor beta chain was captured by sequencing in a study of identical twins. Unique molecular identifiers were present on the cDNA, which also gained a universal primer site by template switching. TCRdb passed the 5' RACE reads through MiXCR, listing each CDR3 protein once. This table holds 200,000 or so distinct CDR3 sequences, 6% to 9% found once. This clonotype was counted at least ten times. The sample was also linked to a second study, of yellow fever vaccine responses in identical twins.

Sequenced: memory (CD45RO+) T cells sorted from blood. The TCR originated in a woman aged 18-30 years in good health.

The CDR3 is CATSDFGTSIHNEQFF. CDR3 nucleotide sequence: TGTGCCACCAGTGATTTTGGGACTAGCATTCACAATGAGCAGTTCTTC. The rearrangement uses TRBV24-1 and TRBJ2-1; TRBD2 matches at 9 bases. CDR3 length: 16 residues. The V and J ends lost 1 base and 5 bases, in that order; junction bases with no gene match: 5. CDR1 is KGHDR and CDR2 is SFDVKD in the germline V gene.